This TCR beta chain derives from a study of blood T cells in healthy people across ages. Study-wide results and limits: Naive CD4+ cell counts and diversity both ran higher in long-lived than in aged donors. Age brought a roughly linear fall in TCR beta diversity measured per million T cells.

Turning to this clonotype: Its specificity is not known.

Per sample, at least 5 micrograms of total RNA were extracted. With a J-beta primer mix and a sample-barcoded 5' primer, a second PCR ran roughly 6 to 11 cycles. TCRdb re-called the 5' RACE reads through MiXCR, storing one row per CDR3 protein. The sample carries under 1,000,000 distinct CDR3 sequences, around 36% recorded once. V shed 5 bases and J shed 10 bases, with 12 bases lying between them. The CDR3 has 12 residues. Germline lookup yields CDR1 SGHTA and CDR2 FQGNSA. The chain recombines TRBV7-2 with TRBJ2-1; D not certain. The receptor was isolated from a man between 18 and 35 years old in good health. Sequencing input: blood. In DNA, the CDR3 is TGTGCCAGCAGCGCCAGTCCCTACGAGCAGTTCTTC. Residues: CASSASPYEQFF.